In its sample, the clone carrying this T cell receptor (beta chain) was seen many times. Its antigen is unknown. Germline is not matched at one junction end, which may reflect a read error. 5'RACE template switching produced TCR cDNA carrying a universal primer site and UMIs. TCRdb itself ran the 5' RACE reads through MiXCR, one entry per CDR3 protein. The sample consists of 170,000 or so distinct CDR3 sequences, approximately 6% of them appearing once. These data come from a study of T cells after yellow fever vaccination. Study overall: The SMART-Seq v4 Ultra Low Input method served to prepare the low-cell-number fractions. Points from the study as a whole: Post-booster repertoires contained most primary-vaccination clones again (roughly 97% CD4, less than 90% CD8). Abundant bulk-population clonotypes could contaminate the FACS-sorted repertoires.

CDR1 is SGHRS, CDR2 YFSETQ, per germline. CDR3 length: 11 amino acids. The starting material was CD4+ T cells sorted from PBMCs, obtained on the day of the first yellow fever vaccination. J is TRBJ2-5 and V is TRBV5-1, with D unresolved. The source is a man between 18 and 29 years old who received the YFV17D yellow fever vaccine. CDR3 sequence: CASSFEETQYF. Written as DNA, the CDR3 is TGTGCCAGCAGCTTCGAAGAGACCCAGTACTTC. The full variable domain, its missing parts supplied by reference TRBV5-1 and TRBJ2-5, is KAGVTQTPRYLIKTRGQQVTLSCSPISGHRSVSWYQQTPGQGLQFLFEYFSETQRNKGNFPGRFSGRQFSNSRSEMNVSTLELGDSALYLCASSFEETQYFGPGTRLLVL.